The 31 T cell receptor beta chains given below trace back to one sample, sequenced in a study of regulatory T cells in long-lasting Graves disease (dated by TCRdb to about 2021). Library construction relied on multiplex PCR. The run used an Illumina HiSeq 4000. iRepertoire HTBI primers and Arm-PCR amplification of CDR3 regions were used to construct TCR beta libraries. Using fastp at Q25 and MiXCR, TCRdb reprocessed the public reads and kept productive beta chains. Rows with one shared CDR3 protein collapse into an entry with the most common genes and DNA. This sample holds 700,000 or so distinct CDR3 sequences; 25% to 30% were observed only once. The ten most abundant clones make up around 40% of the sample. The sample's time point label, decoded: persistent/refractory GD, antithyroid drugs over 5 years with positive TRAb. For both TCR sequencing and RNA sequencing, RNA was extracted from PBMCs in TRIzol.

This specimen consisted of peripheral blood mononuclear cells (PBMCs), obtained when the disease was refractory, from a patient treated with antithyroid drugs. The receptors stem from a female donor with Graves disease.

This clonotype was observed a handful of times. The rearrangement links TRBV2 to TRBJ1-4; TRBD1 might be the D (6 bases). Germline CDR1 and CDR2: SNHLY and FYNNEI. Trimming removed 5 bases from V and 7 bases from J, with 17 bases in between. The CDR3 runs to 15 residues. This CDR3 reads CASSKDRNWGEKLFF. CDR3 DNA sequence: TGTGCCAGCAGTAAAGACAGGAACTGGGGTGAAAAACTGTTTTTT.

The chain employs TRBV11-2 and TRBJ1-2; possibly TRBD1 for D (5 bases). Germline lookup yields CDR1 SGHAT and CDR2 FQNNGV. The V end lost 3 bases, the J end lost 4 bases, and 12 bases lay between the germline ends. The CDR3 length is 14 residues. CDR3 residues: CASSFGARSYGYTF. CDR3 nucleotide sequence: TGTGCCAGCAGCTTTGGGGCCCGGAGCTATGGCTACACCTTC. Full variable domain (missing parts from reference TRBV11-2 and TRBJ1-2): EAGVAQSPRYKIIEKRQSVAFWCNPISGHATLYWYQQILGQGPKLLIQFQNNGVVDDSQLPKDRFSAERLKGVDSTLKIQPAKLEDSAVYLCASSFGARSYGYTFGSGTRLTVV.

The V call is TRBV13, the J call TRBJ1-4; TRBD1 matches at 8 bases. The CDR3 has 15 amino acids. Germline V CDR1 and CDR2: PRHDT, FYEKMQ (reference sequence). J gave up 6 bases and V 4 bases, and 7 bases lay outside the gene matches. The CDR3 DNA follows: TGTGCCAGCAGCTACAAGGACAGGGCAGATGAAAAACTGTTTTTT. Translated: CASSYKDRADEKLFF.

The chain couples TRBV5-1 to TRBJ2-7; D may be TRBD1 or TRBD2 (6 bases each). The germline V gene has CDR1 SGHRS and CDR2 YFSETQ. Trimming shortened V by 1 base and J by 0 bases, and 11 bases separated the two germline ends. The CDR3 extends over 15 amino acids. The CDR3 loop is CASSLSGGLSYEQYF. The CDR3 DNA sequence: TGCGCCAGCAGCTTGAGTGGGGGGCTCTCCTACGAGCAGTACTTC.

CDR3 DNA sequence: TGTGCCAGCAGCGCAACCGGGAGTCTTTCTGGAAACACCATATATTTT. This gives the protein CASSATGSLSGNTIYF. The chain couples TRBV9 to TRBJ1-3; D call uncertain. This CDR3 is 16 amino acids long. Trimming pared 3 bases from V and 1 base from J, leaving 14 bases between. Germline loops: CDR1 SGDLS, CDR2 YYNGEE.

This clonotype was found a few times. The chain uses TRBV30 and TRBJ1-5; D may be TRBD1 (5 bases). Looked up from germline, CDR1 is GTSNPN and CDR2 is SVGIG (reference sequence). V gave up 1 base and J gave up 10 bases, with 11 bases separating them. The CDR3 totals 12 residues. The CDR3 sequence: CAWSANQGPQHF. The CDR3, as DNA: TGTGCCTGGAGTGCTAACCAGGGACCCCAGCATTTT.

CDR3 nucleotides: TGTGCCAGCAGTAATACCGACAGGACAAGAAACATTCAGTACTTC. Its translation: CASSNTDRTRNIQYF. The rearrangement joins TRBV6-1 to TRBJ2-4; perhaps TRBD1 as D (6 bases). Trimming shortened V by 5 bases and J by 6 bases, and 17 bases separated the two germline ends. The CDR3 is made up of 15 amino acids. Germline-derived CDR1 and CDR2 are MNHNS and SASEGT.

A few counts support this clonotype. The chain has TRBV2 and TRBJ1-2, with TRBD1 matching 11 bases. The CDR3 is made up of 16 amino acids. J was trimmed by 4 bases and V by 11 bases; bases with no gene match: 15. The germline gives CDR1 SNHLY, CDR2 FYNNEI. CDR3 DNA sequence: TGTGCCCAGCGGCTTTCGGACAGGGGGCTTCGCTATGGCTACACCTTC. Translation gives CAQRLSDRGLRYGYTF.

This clonotype occurred a few times. At one of its ends the junction is not consistent with the germline gene, which may arise from a read error. The rearrangement uses TRBV6-1 and TRBJ1-1, with D possibly TRBD1 on 5 matching bases. There are 11 residues in the CDR3. Germline V gene sequence: CDR1 MNHNS, CDR2 SASEGT. The CDR3 loop is CASSEDVRGTF. CDR3 DNA: TGTGCCAGCAGTGAAGACGTTCGGGGCACATTT.

This clonotype was recorded a few times. The chain is built from TRBV6-5 and TRBJ1-4; 7 bases line up with TRBD1. Trimming cost V 2 bases and J 8 bases; bases outside gene matches: 11. The CDR3 totals 16 residues. The V gene's germline CDR1 is MNHEY and CDR2 SVGAGI. This CDR3 reads CASSYAPGQPSEKLFF. CDR3 in DNA: TGTGCCAGCAGTTACGCACCGGGACAGCCCTCCGAAAAACTGTTTTTT.

This clonotype was seen more than once but under ten times. The J gene is TRBJ2-5, the V gene TRBV7-9; TRBD2 aligns across 10 bases. Germline assignment: CDR1 SEHNR and CDR2 FQNEAQ (reference sequence). V lost 5 bases and J lost 5; bases outside the gene matches: 14. The CDR3 has 17 residues. Here the CDR3 DNA reads TGTGCCAGCAGCCAGTGGTCCAGCGGGAGGGCCGGGGAGACCCAGTACTTC. It yields the protein CASSQWSSGRAGETQYF.

The rearrangement links TRBV27 to TRBJ2-5, with TRBD1 matching over 10 bases. The assigned J gene may be wrong: the sequence end matches TRBJ2-1 better. Germline loops: CDR1 MNHEY, CDR2 SMNVEV (reference sequence). The CDR3 loop spans 15 amino acids. CDR3 nucleotides: TGTGCCAGCAGTTTAGGGACAGGGGTGCGGGATGAGCAGTTCTTC. Translation gives CASSLGTGVRDEQFF.

V usage is TRBV12-3 or TRBV12-4 and J usage is TRBJ2-1, with TRBD1 matching 9 bases. V lost 0 bases to trimming and J lost 6 bases; unmatched junction nucleotides: 6. This CDR3 spans 16 amino acids. CDR3 in DNA: TGTGCCAGCAGTTTAGCACCGGGACAGGGAGGCAATGAGCAGTTCTTC. As protein: CASSLAPGQGGNEQFF.

The rearrangement joins TRBV25-1 to TRBJ1-2; D unresolved. Germline V gene lookup returns CDR1 MGHDK and CDR2 SYGVNS. The CDR3 covers 13 residues. V was cut by 4 bases and J by 3 bases, with 9 bases left in between. The CDR3, as DNA: TGTGCCAGCAGTGGCACAGACTACTATGGCTACACCTTC. As protein: CASSGTDYYGYTF.

The count of this clonotype is one. The chain carries TRBV6-1 and TRBJ1-1; D gene uncertain. This CDR3 is 16 amino acids long. Germline lookup yields CDR1 MNHNS and CDR2 SASEGT. V shed 6 bases and J shed 1 base, with 18 bases lying between them. The CDR3, as DNA: TGTGCCAGCAGCCAGATGGTCGGACGGGGGAACACTGAAGCTTTCTTT. Translated, it gives CASSQMVGRGNTEAFF.

To note about this clonotype: This may arise from a read error, as a much more abundant clone is one base away. The rearrangement uses TRBV6-1 and TRBJ1-2, with 7 bases identical to TRBD1. V shed 7 bases, J shed 1 base, and the junction held 9 bases outside the gene matches. The CDR3 totals 15 residues. Germline loops: CDR1 MNHNS, CDR2 SASEGT. The CDR3 loop is CASKGRDRLNYGYTF. DNA for the CDR3: TGTGCCAGCAAAGGGCGGGACAGACTTAACTATGGCTACACCTTC.

The gene calls are TRBV7-9 and TRBJ2-5, with 10 bases that match TRBD2. CDR1 is SEHNR, CDR2 FQNEAQ, per germline (reference sequence). The CDR3 is made up of 15 amino acids. Unmatched junction bases numbered 9, after V lost 4 bases and J lost 7 bases. The CDR3 DNA sequence: TGTGCCAGCAGCTCACTAGCGGGGAGTCGTGGGACCCAGTACTTC. This encodes CASSSLAGSRGTQYF.

This clonotype has ten or more counts. This chain links TRBV2 with TRBJ2-7; 7 bases are a match to TRBD1. V lost 4 bases to trimming and J lost 3 bases; unmatched junction nucleotides: 3. The CDR3 runs 13 residues. The germline V gene has CDR1 SNHLY and CDR2 FYNNEI. In nucleotides, the CDR3 is TGTGCCAGCAGTGGGGACAGCTTCTACGAGCAGTACTTC. Amino acid sequence: CASSGDSFYEQYF.

This sequence joins TRBV6-2 or TRBV6-3 and TRBJ1-2; D uncertain. The CDR3 length is 11 residues. The germline gives CDR1 MNHEY, CDR2 SVGEGT. Trimming removed 2 bases at V and 4 bases at J, with 2 bases between. The CDR3 DNA is TGTGCCAGCAGTTACACCTATGGCTACACCTTC. Its translation is CASSYTYGYTF.

This clonotype was detected ten times or more. The chain is built from TRBV6-1 and TRBJ2-7, with TRBD2 identical over 9 bases. The CDR3 has 15 residues. V shed 6 bases, J shed 5 bases, and the junction held 11 bases outside the gene matches. Germline-derived CDR1 and CDR2 are MNHNS and SASEGT. The CDR3 nucleotides are TGTGCCAGCAGCCCGTGGCGGGAGGGGGTCAACGAGCAGTACTTC. It yields the protein CASSPWREGVNEQYF.

The V and J genes are TRBV28 and TRBJ2-1; TRBD1 matches 8 bases. With V trimmed by 4 bases and J by 3 bases, 8 bases remained unmatched. This CDR3 comprises 16 residues. Germline V gene lookup returns CDR1 MDHEN and CDR2 SYDVKM. CDR3 sequence: CASSWRQGLVYNEQFF. CDR3 bases: TGTGCCAGCAGTTGGAGACAGGGGTTGGTCTACAATGAGCAGTTCTTC.

This clonotype has ten or more counts. The V call is TRBV11-2, the J call TRBJ1-2; D is possibly TRBD1 (6 bases). V was shortened by 4 bases and J by 7 bases, with 10 bases between the two germline ends. Germline V lookup: CDR1 SGHAT, CDR2 FQNNGV. The CDR3 covers 12 residues. The CDR3 loop reads CASSSTGPGYTF. In DNA, the CDR3 is TGTGCCAGCAGCTCGACAGGTCCTGGCTACACCTTC.

The gene calls are TRBV6-2 or TRBV6-3 and TRBJ1-1, with D perhaps matching TRBD1 (6 bases). The CDR3 contains 16 residues. The V gene lost 0 bases and the J gene lost 2 bases, with 13 bases spanning the gap. Germline CDR1 and CDR2: MNHEY and SVGEGT. The CDR3 reads CASSYSTVTGNTEAFF. CDR3 DNA sequence: TGTGCCAGCAGTTACTCAACGGTGACAGGTAACACTGAAGCTTTCTTT.

A few counts support this clonotype. The chain links TRBV11-2 to TRBJ2-7; TRBD1 is a possible D gene (5 bases). CDR3 length equals 14 residues. V lost 5 bases and J 2 bases, leaving 13 bases between the germline ends. Germline V CDR1 and CDR2: SGHAT, FQNNGV. The CDR3 here is CASSKVDSPYEQYF. In DNA, the CDR3 is TGTGCCAGCAGCAAAGTCGACAGTCCCTACGAGCAGTACTTC. Drawing the rest from reference TRBV11-2 and TRBJ2-7, the complete variable domain is EAGVAQSPRYKIIEKRQSVAFWCNPISGHATLYWYQQILGQGPKLLIQFQNNGVVDDSQLPKDRFSAERLKGVDSTLKIQPAKLEDSAVYLCASSKVDSPYEQYFGPGTRLTVT.

V and J are TRBV7-6 and TRBJ1-3; possibly TRBD1 for D (6 bases). From germline, CDR1 is SGHVS and CDR2 FNYEAQ. V lost 6 bases, J lost 0 bases, and 15 bases lay in between. The CDR3 is made up of 16 amino acids. The CDR3 sequence is CASRSNREGSGNTIYF. In DNA, the CDR3 is TGTGCCAGCAGGTCTAACAGGGAAGGCTCTGGAAACACCATATATTTT.

This clonotype was detected a few times. The V gene is TRBV5-1, the J gene TRBJ2-2, with D perhaps TRBD1 or TRBD2 (7 bases each). Germline loops: CDR1 SGHRS, CDR2 YFSETQ. This CDR3 comprises 16 residues. Trimming stripped 4 bases from V and 3 bases from J, with 16 bases between. In DNA form, the CDR3 reads TGCGCCAGCAGCAAACCACAGGGGAGGGACACCGGGGAGCTGTTTTTT. Translation gives CASSKPQGRDTGELFF.

The chain is built from TRBV7-3 and TRBJ1-1; perhaps TRBD1 as D (5 bases). This CDR3 contains 14 residues. Germline-derived CDR1 and CDR2 are SGHTA and FQGTGA. Trimming removed 5 bases from V and 5 bases from J, with 15 bases in between. For the CDR3, the DNA is TGTGCCAGCAGCCTCACGCAGGGAGGGACTGAAGCTTTCTTT. Amino acid sequence: CASSLTQGGTEAFF.

This clonotype was observed a few times. The V call is TRBV29-1, the J call TRBJ1-1; D is ambiguous. The CDR3 loop spans 12 amino acids. V was clipped by 6 bases and J by 6 bases, with 14 bases between them. CDR1 and CDR2 from the germline V gene are SQVTM and ANQGSEA. The CDR3 sequence: CSVTAPWPEAFF. In nucleotides, the CDR3 is TGCAGCGTGACGGCACCTTGGCCTGAAGCTTTCTTT.

This clonotype was seen ten or more times. V usage is TRBV6-1 and J usage is TRBJ1-1; the D is unclear. Germline CDR1 and CDR2: MNHNS and SASEGT. This CDR3 contains 13 residues. The ends were cut back, 3 bases at V and 6 bases at J, with 11 bases in the middle. CDR3 sequence reads: CASSDGPAPEAFF. In nucleotides, the CDR3 is TGTGCCAGCAGTGACGGGCCAGCTCCTGAAGCTTTCTTT.

The sample holds a few counts of this clonotype. V usage is TRBV5-6 and J usage is TRBJ2-7; a weak D match, TRBD2 (6 bases). Germline V gene lookup returns CDR1 SGHDT and CDR2 YYEEEE. Trimming took 5 bases from V and 2 from J, leaving 17 bases between them. The CDR3 runs to 15 residues. The CDR3 reads CASRRLVLTTYEQYF. The CDR3 DNA reads TGTGCCAGCAGAAGACTAGTGCTCACGACCTACGAGCAGTACTTC. The whole variable domain, remainder taken from reference TRBV5-6 and TRBJ2-7, is DAGVTQSPTHLIKTRGQQVTLRCSPKSGHDTVSWYQQALGQGPQFIFQYYEEEERQRGNFPDRFSGHQFPNYSSELNVNALLLGDSALYLCASRRLVLTTYEQYFGPGTRLTVT.

The chain combines TRBV3-1 with TRBJ2-3, with TRBD2 matching over 8 bases. The V and J ends lost 0 bases and 5 bases, in that order; junction bases with no gene match: 4. Germline lookup yields CDR1 LGHDT and CDR2 YNNKEL (reference sequence). The CDR3 loop spans 15 amino acids. CDR3 nucleotide sequence: TGTGCCAGCAGCCAAGATCCCCTAGCGGGAGATACGCAGTATTTT. It encodes CASSQDPLAGDTQYF.